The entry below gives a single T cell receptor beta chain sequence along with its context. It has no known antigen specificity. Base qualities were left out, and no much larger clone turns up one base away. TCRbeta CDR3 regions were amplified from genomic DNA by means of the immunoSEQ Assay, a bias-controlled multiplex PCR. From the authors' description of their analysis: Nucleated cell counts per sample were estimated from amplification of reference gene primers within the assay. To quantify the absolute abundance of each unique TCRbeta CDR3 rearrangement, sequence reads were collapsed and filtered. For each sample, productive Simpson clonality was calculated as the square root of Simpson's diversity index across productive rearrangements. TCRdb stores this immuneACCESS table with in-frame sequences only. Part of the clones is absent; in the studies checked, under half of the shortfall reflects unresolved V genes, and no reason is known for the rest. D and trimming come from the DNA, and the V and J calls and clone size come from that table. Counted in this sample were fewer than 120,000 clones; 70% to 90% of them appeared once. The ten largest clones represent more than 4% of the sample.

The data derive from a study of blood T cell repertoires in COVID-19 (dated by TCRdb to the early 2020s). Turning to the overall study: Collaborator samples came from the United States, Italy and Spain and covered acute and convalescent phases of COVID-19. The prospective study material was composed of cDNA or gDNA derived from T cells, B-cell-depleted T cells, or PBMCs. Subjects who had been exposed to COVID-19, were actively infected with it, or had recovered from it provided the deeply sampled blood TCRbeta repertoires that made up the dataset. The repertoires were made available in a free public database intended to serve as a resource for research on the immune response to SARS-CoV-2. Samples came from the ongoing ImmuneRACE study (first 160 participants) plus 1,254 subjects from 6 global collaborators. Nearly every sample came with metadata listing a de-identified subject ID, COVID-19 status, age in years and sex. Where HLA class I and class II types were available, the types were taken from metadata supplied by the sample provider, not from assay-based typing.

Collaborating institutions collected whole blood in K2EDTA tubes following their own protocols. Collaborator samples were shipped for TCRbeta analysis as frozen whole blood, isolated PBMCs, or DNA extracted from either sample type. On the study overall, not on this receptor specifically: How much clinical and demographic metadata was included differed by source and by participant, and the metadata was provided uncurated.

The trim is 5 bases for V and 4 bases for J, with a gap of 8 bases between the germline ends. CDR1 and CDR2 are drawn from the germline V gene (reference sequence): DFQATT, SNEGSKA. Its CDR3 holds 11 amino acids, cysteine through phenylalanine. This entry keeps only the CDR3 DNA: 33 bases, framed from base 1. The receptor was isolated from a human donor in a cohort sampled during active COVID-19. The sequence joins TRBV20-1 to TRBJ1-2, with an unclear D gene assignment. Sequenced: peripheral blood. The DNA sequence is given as TGCAGTGCTGCAAACACCTATGGCTACACCTTC. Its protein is CSAANTYGYTF.